A selection of T cell receptor beta chains follows, all from one sample in a study of beta chain features in type 1 diabetes. Profiled with immunoSEQ multiplex PCR; TCRdb holds only in-frame clones, not every one. The table lists under 300,000 clones, around 24% of them singletons. The specimen sequenced was naive CD4+ T cells from blood. The receptors come from a young woman with type 1 diabetes. Each CDR3 is given with its conserved first and last residue. D genes are given only for firm matches. Size values are once, few and many counts, or a class for expanded clones, and some rows have none.

clone_size,d_call,j_call,v_call,cdr3_nt,cdr3_aa
NA,NA,TRBJ1-1,TRBV18,TGTGCCAGCTCACCCCGAGGAGGGGCCCCGAGCACTGAAGCTTTCTTT,CASSPRGGAPSTEAFF
NA,TRBD1,TRBJ2-1,TRBV23-1,TGCGCCAGCAGTCCCGACAGGGGGAGGTACAATGAGCAGTTCTTC,CASSPDRGRYNEQFF
few,NA,TRBJ1-5,TRBV9,TGTGCCAGCAGCGTCGGGTATCAGCCCCAGCATTTT,CASSVGYQPQHF
once,NA,TRBJ1-2,TRBV29-1,TGCAGCGTTACTCTTTCGACCGGGGGGGACTATGGCTACACCTTC,CSVTLSTGGDYGYTF
few,TRBD1,TRBJ1-2,TRBV29-1,TGCAGCGTTAAGGCCGATGGGACAGGTCTTGAAGGCTACACCTTC,CSVKADGTGLEGYTF
once,NA,TRBJ2-7,TRBV2,TGTGCCAGCCGGAGCGAGCAGTACTTC,CASRSEQYF
NA,NA,TRBJ2-3,TRBV29-1,TGCAGCGTTGGCGACTATCAACGCACAGATACGCAGTATTTT,CSVGDYQRTDTQYF
NA,TRBD1,TRBJ2-7,TRBV5-1,TGCGCCAGCAGCGCCCAGGGGGCTCCCTACGAGCAGTACTTC,CASSAQGAPYEQYF
few,TRBD1,TRBJ1-4,TRBV5-6,TGTGCCAGCAGTACCGGGACAGGGGTTCGGGAAAAACTGTTTTTT,CASSTGTGVREKLFF
few,NA,TRBJ1-4,TRBV28,TGTGCCAGCAGTTGGGGGACTCCACTGTTTTTT,CASSWGTPLFF
NA,NA,TRBJ1-1,TRBV11-2,TGTGCCAGCAGCTTAGTCCCCGTAGCTAACACTGAAGCTTTCTTT,CASSLVPVANTEAFF
NA,TRBD2,TRBJ2-7,TRBV29-1,TGCAGCGTTACCAGGGCTAGCGGACCCTACGAGCAGTACTTC,CSVTRASGPYEQYF
NA,NA,TRBJ2-7,TRBV28,TGTGCCAGCAGCTCCGGACAGCTCTTCTACGAGCAGTACTTC,CASSSGQLFYEQYF
NA,NA,TRBJ2-5,TRBV28,TGTGCCAGCAGTTTCGGGGGACAAGAGACCCAGTACTTC,CASSFGGQETQYF
few,TRBD1,TRBJ1-2,TRBV5-6,TGTGCCAGCAGCTTACCTTTCCGGGACAGGGGGTTCTATGGCTACACCTTC,CASSLPFRDRGFYGYTF
few,TRBD2,TRBJ2-7,TRBV4-1,TGCGCCAGCAGCCAGGTGGGGACTAGCGGGAGGTACGAGCAGTACTTC,CASSQVGTSGRYEQYF
few,NA,TRBJ1-4,TRBV27,TGTGCCAGCAGTTTATCCGGGGATGAAAAACTGTTTTTT,CASSLSGDEKLFF
few,TRBD1,TRBJ2-3,TRBV14,TGTGCCAGCAGCCGAAGACAGGGTTCAGATACGCAGTATTTT,CASSRRQGSDTQYF
NA,NA,TRBJ1-2,TRBV13,TGTGCCAGCAGCTTAGGCAGGGGCTATGGCTACACCTTC,CASSLGRGYGYTF
NA,TRBD1,TRBJ1-1,TRBV14,TGTGCCAGCAGCCTACGACAGGGGACCACTGAAGCTTTCTTT,CASSLRQGTTEAFF
NA,NA,TRBJ2-7,TRBV28,TGTGCCAGCAGTTTCCCTACCGCCTACGAGCAGTACTTC,CASSFPTAYEQYF
NA,TRBD2,TRBJ2-7,TRBV15,TGTGCCACCAGCAGAGACCGGGTAGCGGGAGCCTACGAGCAGTACTTC,CATSRDRVAGAYEQYF
NA,NA,TRBJ1-5,TRBV11-2,TGTGCCAGCAGCTTAGATGCCGGGTTGGTCAATCAGCCCCAGCATTTT,CASSLDAGLVNQPQHF
NA,NA,TRBJ2-7,TRBV11-2,TGTGCCAGCAGCTCAACTAGTTCCTACGAGCAGTACTTC,CASSSTSSYEQYF
few,NA,TRBJ1-3,TRBV13,TGTGCCAGCAGCTTAGTTACGGTTAGCTCTGGAAACACCATATATTTT,CASSLVTVSSGNTIYF
few,TRBD1,TRBJ1-5,TRBV18,TGTGCCAGCTCACCACAGAGGCCGGGACAGGGGGCCGATCAGCCCCAGCATTTT,CASSPQRPGQGADQPQHF
few,NA,TRBJ1-1,TRBV7-3,TGTGCCAGCAGCTTTACAGAGAACACTGAAGCTTTCTTT,CASSFTENTEAFF
NA,NA,TRBJ1-1,TRBV9,TGTGCCAGCAGCGTAGACCGATCTAGGACTGAAGCTTTCTTT,CASSVDRSRTEAFF